A single sample gave rise to the 19 T cell receptor beta chains below, sequenced in a study of shared clonotypes between healthy human individuals. TCRdb's table, derived via immunoSEQ multiplex PCR, lists solely in-frame clones and lacks some. The sample lists hundreds of thousands of clones; roughly 70% were seen once. The sample comprised memory CD4+ T cells sorted from blood. As to subset: CD45RA-negative fraction. The receptors here all came from a woman aged 25 to 39 in good health.

This clone is a singleton in its sample. The chain has TRBV11-2 and TRBJ2-2, with TRBD2 matching over 11 bases. Germline CDR1 and CDR2: SGHAT and FQNNGV. The V and J ends lost 4 bases and 6 bases, in that order; junction bases with no gene match: 10. CDR3 length: 17 amino acids. This chain's CDR3 is CASSSSSGRIFSGELFF. The CDR3 coding sequence is TGTGCCAGCAGCTCGTCTAGCGGGAGGATCTTTTCCGGGGAGCTGTTTTTT.

The chain couples TRBV2 to TRBJ1-2; the D gene is possibly TRBD1 (5 bases). V dropped 5 bases and J dropped 2 bases, with 15 bases sitting between them. Per the germline V gene, CDR1 is SNHLY and CDR2 is FYNNEI. This CDR3 has 15 amino acids. DNA for the CDR3: TGTGCCAGCAGTTACCGCCGGGACGCCAACTATGGCTACACCTTC. It specifies CASSYRRDANYGYTF.

This clone was observed a few times. This chain joins TRBV27 and TRBJ2-3; D is perhaps TRBD1 (5 bases). Trimming removed 3 bases at V and 12 bases at J, with 28 bases between. CDR1 is MNHEY and CDR2 is SMNVEV in the germline V gene (reference sequence). The CDR3 runs 17 residues. The CDR3 sequence is CASSFPMTEHRYDSQYF. CDR3 coding DNA: TGTGCCAGCAGTTTCCCCATGACAGAGCACAGATACGACTCCCAGTATTTT.

CDR3 bases: TGTGCCAGCAGCCCCGGATGGGGACAGGACACAGATACGCAGTATTTT. It is translated as CASSPGWGQDTDTQYF. This chain connects TRBV7-8 to TRBJ2-3; 8 nucleotides line up with TRBD1. Trimming took 5 bases from V and 2 from J; bases not matched to a gene: 9. The CDR3 length is 16 residues. Germline-derived CDR1 and CDR2 are SGHVS and FQNEAQ. Full variable domain (remainder filled in from reference TRBV7-8 and TRBJ2-3): GAGVSQSPRYKVAKRGQDVALRCDPISGHVSLFWYQQALGQGPEFLTYFQNEAQLDKSGLPSDRFFAERPEGSVSTLKIQRTQQEDSAVYLCASSPGWGQDTDTQYFGPGTRLTVL.

As for this clone: Different DNA sequences within this sample yield the same CDR3. The chain links TRBV5-1 to TRBJ2-5, with TRBD2 identical over 12 bases. The V and J ends lost 4 bases and 0 bases, in that order; junction bases with no gene match: 4. This CDR3 contains 16 residues. Germline V gene sequence: CDR1 SGHRS, CDR2 YFSETQ. In DNA, the CDR3 is TGCGCCAGCAGCCCCGGACTAGCGGGGTACCAAGAGACCCAGTACTTC. Translating gives CASSPGLAGYQETQYF.

This sequence joins TRBV9 and TRBJ2-3, with D perhaps matching TRBD1 (5 bases). Germline V gives CDR1 SGDLS, CDR2 YYNGEE. This CDR3 comprises 15 residues. V was pared by 6 bases and J by 6 bases, with 20 bases between. The CDR3 is CASNPRQSPGDTQYF. The CDR3 DNA follows: TGTGCCAGCAACCCTCGACAGTCACCCGGGGATACGCAGTATTTT.

The chain links TRBV6-5 to TRBJ2-3, with D tentatively TRBD1 or TRBD2 (5 bases each). Germline values: CDR1 MNHEY, CDR2 SVGAGI. This CDR3 spans 14 amino acids. V lost 7 bases and J 2 bases, leaving 13 bases between the germline ends. The CDR3 nucleotides are TGTGCCAGCACCGACCGGGGCTACACAGATACGCAGTATTTT. Its protein product is CASTDRGYTDTQYF.

The rearrangement joins TRBV6-1 to TRBJ2-3, with TRBD2 matching 10 bases. The CDR3 is made up of 16 amino acids. Germline trimming cut 2 bases from V and 2 bases from J; bases unmatched to any gene: 4. Germline V lookup: CDR1 MNHNS, CDR2 SASEGT. In DNA form, the CDR3 reads TGTGCCAGCAGTGAATTTCTAGCGGGAGTCACAGATACGCAGTATTTT. Translated: CASSEFLAGVTDTQYF.

The V call is TRBV19, the J call TRBJ2-2; 8 positions match TRBD2. Germline values: CDR1 LNHDA, CDR2 SQIVND (reference sequence). The CDR3 has 16 amino acids. V lost 5 bases to trimming and J lost 8 bases; unmatched junction nucleotides: 13. The CDR3 region is CASSPWTSNYVGELFF. The CDR3 nucleotides read TGTGCCAGTAGTCCCTGGACTAGCAATTACGTTGGGGAGCTGTTTTTT.

The rearrangement uses TRBV28 and TRBJ1-2; D unresolved. Germline CDR1 is MDHEN and CDR2 is SYDVKM. The germline V and J ends were trimmed by 5 bases and 5 bases, with 9 bases remaining between them. This CDR3 region has 12 residues. CDR3 nucleotides: TGTGCCAGCAGTGATGAATTTTATGGCTACACCTTC. Encoded protein: CASSDEFYGYTF.

This chain joins TRBV7-7 and TRBJ2-7; D could derive from TRBD1 or TRBD2 (6 bases each). This CDR3 spans 15 amino acids. Looked up from germline, CDR1 is SSHAT and CDR2 is FNYEAQ (reference sequence). V lost 2 bases, J lost 2 bases, and 13 bases lay in between. The CDR3 DNA reads TGTGCCAGCAGCTTACCGCTAGGGGGGCCCTACGAGCAGTACTTC. This gives the protein CASSLPLGGPYEQYF.

The chain is built from TRBV6-4 and TRBJ1-4; a possible D gene is TRBD1 (5 bases). This CDR3 is 17 amino acids long. V was cut by 6 bases and J by 2 bases, with 19 bases left in between. The germline gives CDR1 MRHNA, CDR2 SNTAGT. The CDR3 is CASRADITTPTNEKLFF. CDR3 nucleotides: TGTGCCAGCAGGGCGGACATAACAACGCCCACTAATGAAAAACTGTTTTTT.

This clone was picked up a small number of times. The CDR3 region is CASSSPDRGVMNTEAFF. The CDR3, as DNA: TGTGCCAGCAGTTCTCCGGACAGGGGCGTCATGAACACTGAAGCTTTCTTT. This chain links TRBV9 with TRBJ1-1, with TRBD1 matching over 9 bases. The CDR3 is 17 residues long. Germline-derived CDR1 and CDR2 are SGDLS and YYNGEE. V shed 5 bases and J 0 bases; nucleotides not matched to a gene: 11.

This clone appeared once. The CDR3 protein is CASSLGAQGNTEAFF. CDR3 bases: TGTGCCAGCAGCCTAGGGGCCCAGGGAAACACTGAAGCTTTCTTT. The chain employs TRBV7-6 and TRBJ1-1; D perhaps matches TRBD1 (5 bases). The CDR3 sequence is 15 residues long. V was clipped by 5 bases and J by 2 bases, with 15 bases between them. From germline, CDR1 is SGHVS and CDR2 FNYEAQ. Complete variable domain (other parts from reference TRBV7-6 and TRBJ1-1): GAGVSQSPRYKVTKRGQDVALRCDPISGHVSLYWYRQALGQGPEFLTYFNYEAQQDKSGLPNDRFSAERPEGSISTLTIQRTEQRDSAMYRCASSLGAQGNTEAFFGQGTRLTVV.

V usage is TRBV27 and J usage is TRBJ2-7, with 10 bases lining up with TRBD1. Germline V gene data show CDR1 as MNHEY and CDR2 as SMNVEV (reference sequence). The CDR3 consists of 16 residues. Losses at the gene ends were 5 bases for V and 6 bases for J; bases not matched to a gene: 13. CDR3: CASSPRTGGFGVEQYF. The CDR3 nucleotides read TGTGCCAGCAGTCCGAGGACAGGGGGGTTTGGCGTCGAGCAGTACTTC.

The gene calls are TRBV28 and TRBJ1-2, with D possibly being TRBD1 (6 bases). V dropped 7 bases and J dropped 8 bases, with 17 bases sitting between them. The CDR3 length is 13 residues. CDR1 is MDHEN and CDR2 is SYDVKM in the germline V gene. The CDR3 loop is CASTWGGLPGYTF. Written as DNA, the CDR3 is TGTGCCAGCACCTGGGGGGGGCTCCCCGGCTACACCTTC.

This clone was found many times. The chain joins TRBV10-2 to TRBJ1-2, with D unresolved. The germline V gene encodes CDR1 WSHSY and CDR2 SAAADI. The length of the CDR3 is 12 residues. The V end was cut by 4 bases, the J end by 7 bases, with 10 bases between. The CDR3 here is CASSAPQLGYTF. The CDR3 region has the DNA TGCGCCAGCAGTGCCCCGCAGCTTGGCTACACCTTC.

This clone was seen a few times. The chain uses TRBV5-1 and TRBJ2-3, with a possible D match to TRBD1 (6 bases). The CDR3 is 13 residues long. Trimming removed 4 bases from V and 5 bases from J, with 11 bases in between. CDR1 and CDR2 from the germline V gene are SGHRS and YFSETQ. The CDR3 DNA sequence: TGCGCCAGCAGCCATGGACAGCTAGATACGCAGTATTTT. It encodes CASSHGQLDTQYF.

This clone was detected only a few times. Other DNA sequences from this sample encode an identical CDR3 as well. The chain uses TRBV18 and TRBJ1-1; no definite D call. CDR1 is KGHSH, CDR2 LQKENI, per germline. Deletions cut 3 bases from V and 0 bases from J, with 8 bases between. The CDR3 is made up of 14 amino acids. Here the CDR3 reads CASSPAYMNTEAFF. CDR3 coding DNA: TGTGCCAGCTCACCGGCGTACATGAACACTGAAGCTTTCTTT.